This T cell receptor beta chain was captured in a study of control samples from healthy donors and cancer patients. Some clones are missing from TCRdb's copy, which holds only in-frame ones; the method was immunoSEQ multiplex PCR. The sample holds approximately 190,000 clones. Trimming removed 1 base from V and 5 bases from J, with 8 bases in between. There are 13 residues in the CDR3. Germline loops: CDR1 SEHNR, CDR2 FQNEAQ (reference sequence). The sample was blood. The chain joins TRBV7-9 to TRBJ1-1; the D gene is possibly TRBD1 (6 bases). This sequence originates from a woman younger than 45 in good health. The CDR3 protein is CASSLEGGTEAFF. In nucleotides, the CDR3 is TGTGCCAGCAGCTTAGAGGGGGGAACTGAAGCTTTCTTT.